Listed here are 11 T cell receptor beta chains from one sample, sequenced in a study of cytomegalovirus exposure and HLA in healthy donors (dated by TCRdb to about 2017). Library prep was done by the immunoSEQ multiplex PCR assay. The multiplex PCR relied on a mix of 60 forward primers for TCR Vbeta segments and 13 reverse primers for TCR Jbeta segments. The source is immuneACCESS, and TCRdb retained only in-frame sequences with V and J called. Part of the clones is not carried over; for the studies checked, unresolved V genes explain less than half of this, and the remainder is unexplained. The table for this sample lists some 110,000 clones; about 74% of them were counted only once. 4% to 4.5% of the sample is in the top ten clones. What was sequenced was PBMCs. The origin of the receptors is a woman aged 50 to 60 in good health and CMV-seropositive.

This clone was recorded once. The chain couples TRBV6-5 to TRBJ1-2; TRBD1 might be the D (5 bases). CDR1 is MNHEY and CDR2 is SVGAGI in the germline V gene. Deletions cut 8 bases from V and 8 bases from J, with 18 bases between. CDR3 size: 13 residues. This CDR3 is CASRTIQGSGYTF. CDR3 DNA: TGTGCCAGCCGCACTATCCAGGGATCGGGCTACACCTTC.

This clone was seen only a few times. The chain carries TRBV4-3 and TRBJ2-7, with 12 bases that match TRBD1. Germline V gene data show CDR1 as LGHNA and CDR2 as YSLEER. V lost 0 bases, J lost 6 bases, and 6 bases stayed unmatched. The CDR3 runs 16 residues. The CDR3 bases are TGCGCCAGCAGCCAAGATTACGGGACAGGGGGCGGCGAGCAGTACTTC. This sequence encodes CASSQDYGTGGGEQYF.

V usage is TRBV27 and J usage is TRBJ1-1; 10 bases agree with TRBD1. Germline V gene sequence: CDR1 MNHEY, CDR2 SMNVEV (reference sequence). Trimming cost V 5 bases and J 6 bases; bases outside gene matches: 9. The CDR3 contains 15 residues. CDR3 sequence: CASSEYGTGVAEAFF. The DNA for the CDR3 is TGTGCCAGCAGTGAATATGGGACAGGGGTCGCTGAAGCTTTCTTT.

This chain connects TRBV11-2 to TRBJ2-5; tentative D call: TRBD2 (6 bases). The CDR3 is made up of 15 amino acids. Germline V lookup: CDR1 SGHAT, CDR2 FQNNGV. Trimming cost V 7 bases and J 0 bases, with 15 bases left between them. The CDR3 sequence is CASNHYRDYQETQYF. Written as DNA, the CDR3 is TGTGCCAGCAACCATTACCGGGACTACCAAGAGACCCAGTACTTC.

This clone occurred once. The rearrangement links TRBV11-2 to TRBJ2-1, with 7 nucleotides matching TRBD2. Germline CDR1 reads SGHAT; CDR2 reads FQNNGV. J was trimmed by 0 bases and V by 3 bases; bases with no gene match: 5. There are 16 residues in the CDR3. CDR3 DNA sequence: TGTGCCAGCAGCTTTACGGGGGGTAGCTCCTACAATGAGCAGTTCTTC. Translating it yields CASSFTGGSSYNEQFF.

V and J are TRBV12-5 and TRBJ2-3, with a tentative D call TRBD2 (7 bases). Per the germline V gene, CDR1 is LGHNT and CDR2 is FRNRAP. CDR3 length: 17 amino acids. The V end was cut by 0 bases, the J end by 4 bases, with 17 bases between. The CDR3 region has the DNA TGTGCTAGTGGTTTGGTAGTCACGAGGGGGGGGCCAGATACGCAGTATTTT. Translation gives CASGLVVTRGGPDTQYF.

The V gene is TRBV27, the J gene TRBJ2-7; D possibly corresponds to TRBD1 (6 bases). Trimming pared 1 base from V and 0 bases from J, leaving 13 bases between. Germline assignment: CDR1 MNHEY and CDR2 SMNVEV (reference sequence). The CDR3 consists of 16 residues. CDR3 protein: CASSLLGGTLSYEQYF. DNA for the CDR3: TGTGCCAGCAGTTTATTGGGTGGGACACTCTCCTACGAGCAGTACTTC.

V gene TRBV7-2 combines with J gene TRBJ1-6; D remains unclear. The CDR3 is 12 amino acids. Germline CDR1 and CDR2: SGHTA and FQGNSA. Trimming cost V 5 bases and J 3 bases, with 2 bases left between them. The CDR3 spells CASSRYNSPLHF. CDR3 in DNA: TGTGCCAGCAGCCGCTATAATTCACCCCTCCACTTT. Drawing the rest from reference TRBV7-2 and TRBJ1-6, the complete variable domain is GAGVSQSPSNKVTEKGKDVELRCDPISGHTALYWYRQSLGQGLEFLIYFQGNSAPDKSGLPSDRFSAERTGGSVSTLTIQRTQQEDSAVYLCASSRYNSPLHFGNGTRLTVT.

The chain is built from TRBV10-3 and TRBJ1-1; TRBD1 aligns across 8 bases. Germline CDR1 is ENHRY and CDR2 is SYGVKD. CDR3 size: 14 residues. Trimming removed 4 bases from V and 5 bases from J; junction bases left unmatched: 6. In nucleotides, the CDR3 is TGTGCCATCAGTGTAGACAGGGGATGGACTGAAGCTTTCTTT. Translated: CAISVDRGWTEAFF.

This clone was seen only a few times. The chain employs TRBV29-1 and TRBJ1-2; no firm D call. V dropped 0 bases and J dropped 4 bases, with 6 bases sitting between them. Germline lookup yields CDR1 SQVTM and CDR2 ANQGSEA. CDR3 length: 12 residues. For the CDR3, the DNA is TGCAGCGTTGAAGAGGGCCTCTATGGCTACACCTTC. Protein sequence: CSVEEGLYGYTF.

V is TRBV28 and J is TRBJ2-3; D is perhaps TRBD2 (6 bases). V dropped 7 bases and J dropped 4 bases, with 12 bases sitting between them. The germline V gene encodes CDR1 MDHEN and CDR2 SYDVKM. There are 13 residues in the CDR3. Here the CDR3 DNA reads TGTGCCAGCAAACTGCGGGGCCCAGATACGCAGTATTTT. Translating gives CASKLRGPDTQYF.